One TCR beta chain is described in this entry. This clone came up once. Its specific antigen is unknown. There are no base qualities to consult, and no much larger clone falls within one base. The data derive from a study of shared clonotypes between healthy human individuals (TCRdb year 2020). At the level of the whole study: The cohort included three men and a couple of women between 18 and 49 years of age. Libraries were prepared and TCR repertoires were sequenced by different laboratories using diverse techniques, in order to increase sequencing depth and limit assay-specific biases. To estimate repertoire size and how much clonotypes are shared between individuals, the study performed deep sequencing of blood TCR repertoires from about five healthy adults. For each donor, CD4 naive and CD4 memory were each given three plates, CD8 naive was given two plates, and CD8 memory was given one plate. Leukapheresis yielded between about 0.94 and 10 billion PBMCs per donor. Broader findings and caveats from the paper: About 5% of naive CD4, approximately 3.7% of naive CD8, 2.3% of memory CD4, and over 0.35% of memory CD8 clonotypes were shared across several donors. Pairwise subsampling indicated that sequencing depth was expected to affect the degree of clonotype sharing among donors. Even with the large sequencing depth, rarefaction of the sorted-subset datasets indicated that sequencing was incomplete. Naive subsets generally had larger estimated clonotype richness than memory subsets did. Clonotypes shared by all four sorted-subset donors showed higher generation probabilities than non-shared clonotypes. Sampling was limited to blood, and TCR repertoires in tissue likely differ from TCR repertoires in blood. The small number of donors limited the genetic and exposure-history diversity represented.

CD8 naive samples were obtained by positive selection for CCR7 among CD45RO-negative cells, yielding a CD45RA+CCR7+ population from which TemRA cells were excluded. Healthy HIV-negative adults with no recently reported acute infections or vaccinations were included as donors. All donors were Caucasian adults living in Nashville, Tennessee, USA. Blood was obtained by leukapheresis, after which PBMCs were separated by Ficoll-Histopaque density gradient centrifugation and cryopreserved in liquid nitrogen vapor phase. Analytical flow cytometry was used to check the purity and quantity of every magnetically sorted T cell population. Genomic DNA was isolated from each sorted fraction and quantified by UV absorbance on a Nanodrop 2000c. The germline ends are 13 bases apart after V is trimmed by 6 bases and J by 5 bases. The CDR3 numbers 13 residues from cysteine through phenylalanine. Just the 39-base CDR3 DNA is kept, in frame starting at base 1. The germline V gene gives CDR1 as MDHEN and CDR2 as SYDVKM.

Using the deep immunoSEQ assay, TCR CDR3 regions were amplified from genomic DNA by multiplex PCR. Genomic DNA extracted from each cell subset was distributed evenly over all wells of several immunoSEQ 96-well plates, and each plate served as one replicate. For sorted subsets, approximately 0.2 ug of genomic DNA, equivalent to roughly 30,000 T cell genomes, went into each replicate PCR. The purified libraries were quantified using a Qubit 3.0 fluorometer, sized with a Bioanalyzer 2100, and then quantified again using the KAPA Library Quantification kit. Each immunoSEQ 96-well plate was sequenced on its own single-read 150-cycle Illumina NextSeq 550 flow cell. For the original study's pipeline: The immunoSEQ output contained only junctional sequences without quality scores, so filtering could not match that applied to full-length reads. To assign V/J genes and CDR3, sequences were annotated using PyIR, a Python wrapper for IgBLAST v1.9, with IMGT germline references. Reads were filtered out if the reads had weak V/J assignments (E-value above 1e-6), no CDR3, stop codons, out-of-frame junctions, or ambiguous translated residues. V3J clonotypes were defined as sequences sharing an identical inferred V gene, J gene, and CDR3 amino acid sequence. Percentage overlap between repertoires was calculated by dividing the number of shared unique clonotypes by the size of the smaller repertoire. Three approaches were used to assess repertoire richness: RTK rarefaction, the Chao1 estimator, and Recon v2.1 estimates of unobserved clonotypes. Generation probabilities for all TCRbeta clonotypes obtained by the gDNA method from a handful of donors were computed using OLGA. TCRdb limited this immuneACCESS table to in-frame rearrangements with V and J called. A share of clones is missing; checked studies link under half to unresolved V genes, and the rest is unexplained. V and J calls and clone size are given by that table; D and trimming were obtained from the DNA. The sample data list around 2,000,000 clones, and approximately 94% of these were observed just once. The ten largest clones represent roughly 1% of the sample.

This sequence was found in a man between 18 and 35 years old in good health. Input material: naive CD8+ T cells sorted from blood. Interpreted using the paper, the cell subset or site label stands for: CD45RA+CCR7+. Recombination joined TRBV28 with TRBJ1-1; a tentative D match to TRBD1 spans 6 bases. CDR3 sequence: CASRVQGGTEAFF. The DNA reads TGTGCCAGCAGGGTACAGGGAGGTACTGAAGCTTTCTTT.